This TCR beta chain is drawn from a study of blood T cell repertoires in COVID-19. Turning to the study itself: Some COVID-19 samples were acute and others convalescent; all came from the United States, Italy and Spain. Sample material is recorded as cDNA or gDNA derived from T cells, B-cell-depleted T cells, or PBMCs.

How the authors handled the data: Reference gene primer amplification yielded estimated nucleated cell counts. Some clones are missing from TCRdb's copy, which holds only in-frame ones; the method was immunoSEQ multiplex PCR. That table gives V, J and clone size, and the DNA gave D and trimming. The repertoire holds roughly 50,000 clones, 70% to 90% seen once, with approximately 12% in the top ten. V shed 5 bases, J shed 6 bases, and the junction held 10 bases outside the gene matches. The CDR3 spans 16 residues. Per germline, CDR1 SSHAT and CDR2 FNYEAQ (reference sequence). The TCR comes from a human donor in a cohort sampled during active COVID-19. The sample comprised peripheral blood. The chain couples TRBV7-7 to TRBJ2-2, with 9 bases matching TRBD2. CDR3 nucleotide sequence: TGTGCCAGCAGCCAGACTAGCGGAGGGATTGCCGGGGAGCTGTTTTTT. It encodes CASSQTSGGIAGELFF.